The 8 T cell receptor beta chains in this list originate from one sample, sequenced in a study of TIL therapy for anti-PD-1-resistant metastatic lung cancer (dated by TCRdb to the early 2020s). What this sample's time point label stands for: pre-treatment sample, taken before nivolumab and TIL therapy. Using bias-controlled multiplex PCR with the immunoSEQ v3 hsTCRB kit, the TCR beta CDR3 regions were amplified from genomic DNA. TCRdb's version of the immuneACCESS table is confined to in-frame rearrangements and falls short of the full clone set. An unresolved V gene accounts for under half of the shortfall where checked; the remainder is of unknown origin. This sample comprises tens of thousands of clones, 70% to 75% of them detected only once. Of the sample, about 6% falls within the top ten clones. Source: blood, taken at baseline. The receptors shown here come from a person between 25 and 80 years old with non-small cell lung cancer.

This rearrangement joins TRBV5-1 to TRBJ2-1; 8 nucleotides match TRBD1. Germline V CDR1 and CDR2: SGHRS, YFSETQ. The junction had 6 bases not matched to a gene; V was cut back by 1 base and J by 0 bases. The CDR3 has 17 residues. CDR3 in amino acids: CASSLSGGPSSYNEQFF. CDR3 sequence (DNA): TGCGCCAGCAGCTTGTCAGGGGGCCCGAGCTCCTACAATGAGCAGTTCTTC.

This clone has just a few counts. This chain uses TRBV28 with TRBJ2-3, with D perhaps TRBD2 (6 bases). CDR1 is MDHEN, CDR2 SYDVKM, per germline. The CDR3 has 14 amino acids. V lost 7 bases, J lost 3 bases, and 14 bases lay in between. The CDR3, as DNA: TGTGCCAGCACCCTAGGAGGGTCTACAGATACGCAGTATTTT. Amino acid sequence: CASTLGGSTDTQYF.

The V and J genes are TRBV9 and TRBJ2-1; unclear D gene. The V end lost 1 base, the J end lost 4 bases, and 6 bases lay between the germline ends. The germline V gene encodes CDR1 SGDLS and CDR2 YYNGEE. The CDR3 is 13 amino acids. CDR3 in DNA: TGTGCCAGCAGCGTAAACGATTACAATGAGCAGTTCTTC. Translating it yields CASSVNDYNEQFF.

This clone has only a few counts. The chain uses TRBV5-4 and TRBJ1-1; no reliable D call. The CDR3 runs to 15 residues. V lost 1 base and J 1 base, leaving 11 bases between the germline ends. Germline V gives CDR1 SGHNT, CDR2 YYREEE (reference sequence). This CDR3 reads CASSLSPSPNTEAFF. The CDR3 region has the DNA TGTGCCAGCAGCTTGTCTCCCAGTCCGAACACTGAAGCTTTCTTT.

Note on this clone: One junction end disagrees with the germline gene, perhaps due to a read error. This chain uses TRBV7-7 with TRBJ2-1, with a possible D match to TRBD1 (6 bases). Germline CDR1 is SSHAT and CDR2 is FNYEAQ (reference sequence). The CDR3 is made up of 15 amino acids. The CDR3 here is CASSLLAGDHNEQFF. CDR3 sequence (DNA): TGTGCTAGCAGCTTGTTGGCAGGGGACCACAATGAGCAGTTCTTC.

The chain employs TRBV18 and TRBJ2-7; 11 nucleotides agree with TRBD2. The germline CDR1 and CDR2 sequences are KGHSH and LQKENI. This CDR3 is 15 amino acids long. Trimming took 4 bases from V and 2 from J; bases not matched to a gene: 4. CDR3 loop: CASSQTSGTAYEQYF. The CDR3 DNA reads TGTGCCAGCTCACAGACTAGCGGGACAGCCTACGAGCAGTACTTC.

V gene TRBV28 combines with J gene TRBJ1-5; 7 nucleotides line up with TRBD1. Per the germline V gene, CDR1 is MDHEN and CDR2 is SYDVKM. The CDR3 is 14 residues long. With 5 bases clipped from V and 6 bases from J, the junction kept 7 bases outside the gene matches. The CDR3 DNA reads TGTGCCAGCAGTCTTCCAGGGGGTTTTCAGCCCCAGCATTTT. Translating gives CASSLPGGFQPQHF.

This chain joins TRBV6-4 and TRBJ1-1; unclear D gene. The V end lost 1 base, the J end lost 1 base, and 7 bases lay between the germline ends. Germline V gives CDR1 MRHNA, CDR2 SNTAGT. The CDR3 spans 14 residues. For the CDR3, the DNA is TGTGCCAGCAGTGACTTCGCGGCGAACACTGAAGCTTTCTTT. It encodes CASSDFAANTEAFF.